This TCR beta chain was profiled in a study of cytomegalovirus exposure and HLA in healthy donors. Study observations and caveats: Rare TCR sequences dominated, though some public TCRs recurred in many donors. Presence/absence comparisons presumed near-even sequencing depth among donors.

Looked up from germline, CDR1 is MGHRA and CDR2 is YSYEKL. Trimming took 4 bases from V and 9 from J; bases not matched to a gene: 9. The CDR3 spans 14 residues. Both 60 Vbeta primers and 13 Jbeta primers went into the PCR. The protocol was immunoSEQ multiplex PCR, while the TCRdb copy is restricted to in-frame clones and leaves out a portion. The repertoire holds about 180,000 clones, with about 81% as singletons. To note about this clone: Its antigen is not known.

Sequencing was carried out using PBMCs. This receptor was obtained from a man aged 40-55 years in good health and CMV-seronegative. The V call is TRBV4-1, the J call TRBJ2-3; 8 nucleotides line up with TRBD2. The CDR3 coding sequence is TGCGCCAGCAGCCCTGAGGGGAGCGGGAGCACGCAGTATTTT. Translated, it gives CASSPEGSGSTQYF.